Presented here are 9 T cell receptor beta chains from one specimen sequenced in a study of CD8+ T cells in alopecia areata. The authors extracted RNA and reverse transcribed it into cDNA as the sequencing template. Repertoires were generated with immunoSEQ multiplex PCR, while TCRdb's copy carries only in-frame clones and drops some. The sample includes approximately 150,000 clones, roughly 58% of them seen just once. What was sequenced was CD8+ T cells sorted from blood. These receptors originate from a human donor in good health.

This clone showed up just once. The V and J genes are TRBV19 and TRBJ1-1; D remains ambiguous. Germline V lookup: CDR1 LNHDA, CDR2 SQIVND (reference sequence). The CDR3 contains 13 residues. With 3 bases removed from V and 0 bases from J, the gap between germline ends came to 5 bases. CDR3 in amino acids: CASSILVNTEAFF. CDR3 DNA: TGTGCCAGTAGTATTTTAGTGAACACTGAAGCTTTCTTT.

The count of this clone is one. The chain has TRBV5-1 and TRBJ2-1, with a tentative D call TRBD2 (6 bases). CDR3 length: 14 amino acids. Germline V gene data show CDR1 as SGHRS and CDR2 as YFSETQ. V lost 1 base and J 9 bases, leaving 14 bases between the germline ends. The CDR3 spells CASSLFGGSSEQFF. In nucleotides, the CDR3 is TGCGCCAGCAGCTTGTTTGGGGGGAGCAGTGAGCAGTTCTTC.

V and J are TRBV6-5 and TRBJ2-1; D gene unclear. This CDR3 is built from 15 residues. Germline V gene data show CDR1 as MNHEY and CDR2 as SVGAGI. V was pared by 6 bases and J by 0 bases, with 12 bases between. The CDR3, as DNA: TGTGCCAGCAGACTCGGCTTGAGCTCCTACAATGAGCAGTTCTTC. Translated: CASRLGLSSYNEQFF.

This clone showed up just a few times. The V and J genes are TRBV2 and TRBJ1-2; D gene uncertain. Germline loops: CDR1 SNHLY, CDR2 FYNNEI. V shed 3 bases and J shed 4 bases, with 9 bases lying between them. This CDR3 contains 13 residues. CDR3 residues: CASSEADRYGYTF. As DNA, the CDR3 is TGTGCCAGCAGTGAGGCGGACCGCTATGGCTACACCTTC.

The chain combines TRBV6-5 with TRBJ1-2; possible D gene TRBD1, 5 bases. The CDR3 is 14 amino acids. V lost 0 bases and J lost 4, with 9 bases in between. The germline CDR1 and CDR2 sequences are MNHEY and SVGAGI. The CDR3 nucleotides are TGTGCCAGCAGTTACTCGTCAGGGCTCTATGGCTACACCTTC. The encoded protein is CASSYSSGLYGYTF.

The chain's CDR3 is CASSLDRGRGGRETQYF. Written as DNA, the CDR3 is TGTGCCAGCAGCTTAGATCGCGGCAGAGGAGGGAGAGAGACCCAGTACTTC. This chain uses TRBV11-2 with TRBJ2-5, with D possibly matching TRBD2 (6 bases). V was trimmed by 0 bases and J by 4 bases, leaving 18 bases between them. CDR1 is SGHAT and CDR2 is FQNNGV in the germline V gene. There are 17 residues in the CDR3.

This rearrangement joins TRBV28 to TRBJ2-5, with a possible D match to TRBD1 (5 bases). The CDR3 has 14 residues. V was cut by 5 bases and J by 0 bases, with 10 bases left in between. Per the germline V gene, CDR1 is MDHEN and CDR2 is SYDVKM. CDR3 sequence reads: CASSPGINQETQYF. CDR3 DNA sequence: TGTGCCAGCAGTCCAGGGATAAACCAAGAGACCCAGTACTTC.

This sequence joins TRBV6-5 and TRBJ1-1; 10 bases agree with TRBD1. V gave up 6 bases and J gave up 2 bases; unmatched junction bases: 6. The CDR3 covers 15 residues. Germline CDR1 and CDR2: MNHEY and SVGAGI. The CDR3 here is CASRLGTGANTEAFF. CDR3 DNA: TGTGCCAGCAGACTAGGGACAGGGGCTAACACTGAAGCTTTCTTT.

This rearrangement joins TRBV5-1 to TRBJ2-7, with D perhaps TRBD2 (7 bases). From germline, CDR1 is SGHRS and CDR2 YFSETQ. V lost 4 bases and J 3 bases, leaving 17 bases between the germline ends. This CDR3 is built from 15 residues. CDR3 residues: CASSEGGAPGYEQYF. CDR3 sequence (DNA): TGCGCCAGCAGCGAAGGGGGGGCGCCGGGCTACGAGCAGTACTTC. Supplemented by reference TRBV5-1 and TRBJ2-7, the full variable domain reads KAGVTQTPRYLIKTRGQQVTLSCSPISGHRSVSWYQQTPGQGLQFLFEYFSETQRNKGNFPGRFSGRQFSNSRSEMNVSTLELGDSALYLCASSEGGAPGYEQYFGPGTRLTVT.